One T cell receptor (beta chain) is described in this entry. Its specificity is unknown. The TEMRA cells underwent FACS enrichment, while the CD8+ and CD4+ T cells underwent negative isolation. The data originate from a study of CD8 T cells in Susac syndrome. The RNA input was 0.5 to 1 ug, and it was reverse transcribed with random hexamers. TCRdb recomputed calls from the immunoSEQ multiplex PCR reads with MiXCR, one row per CDR3 protein. The sample carries about 180,000 distinct CDR3 sequences, around 95% recorded once. The CDR3 is 13 residues long. Germline V gene data show CDR1 as DFQATT and CDR2 as SNEGSKA (reference sequence). V was trimmed by 0 bases and J by 5 bases, leaving 11 bases between them. General study points: The study recognized that the number of individuals in its TCR sequencing and HLA analysis was relatively small.

This rearrangement joins TRBV20-1 to TRBJ2-7; D perhaps matches TRBD1 (6 bases). The clonotype was recovered from a human donor with multiple sclerosis. What was sequenced was CD4+ T cells from PBMCs. CDR3 amino acids: CSARDWQGNEQYF. The CDR3 nucleotides read TGCAGTGCTAGAGATTGGCAGGGGAACGAGCAGTACTTC.